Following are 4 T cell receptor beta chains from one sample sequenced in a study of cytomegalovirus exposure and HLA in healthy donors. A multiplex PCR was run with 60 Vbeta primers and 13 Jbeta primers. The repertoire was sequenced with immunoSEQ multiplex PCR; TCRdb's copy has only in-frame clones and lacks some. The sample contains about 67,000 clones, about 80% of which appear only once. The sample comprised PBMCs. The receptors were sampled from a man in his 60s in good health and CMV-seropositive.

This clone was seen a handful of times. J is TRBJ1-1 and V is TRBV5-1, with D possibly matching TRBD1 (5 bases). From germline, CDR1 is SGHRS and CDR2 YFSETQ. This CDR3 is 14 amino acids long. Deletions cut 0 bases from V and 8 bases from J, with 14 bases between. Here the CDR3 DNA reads TGCGCCAGCAGCTTGGTGGTGGGGCAGACCGAAGCTTTCTTT. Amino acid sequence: CASSLVVGQTEAFF.

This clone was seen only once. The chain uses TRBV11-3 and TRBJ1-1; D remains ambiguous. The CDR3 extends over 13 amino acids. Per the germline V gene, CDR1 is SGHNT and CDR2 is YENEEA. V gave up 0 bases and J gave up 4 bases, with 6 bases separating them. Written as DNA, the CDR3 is TGTGCCAGCAGCTTAGAGTCTTTCACTGAAGCTTTCTTT. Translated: CASSLESFTEAFF.

CDR3: CASTGSGYSYEQYF. The CDR3 DNA reads as TGTGCCAGTACCGGTAGCGGCTACTCCTACGAGCAGTACTTC. The V gene is TRBV11-3, the J gene TRBJ2-7, with a weak D call TRBD2 (6 bases). Looked up from germline, CDR1 is SGHNT and CDR2 is YENEEA. The CDR3 is 14 amino acids. With 9 bases removed from V and 0 bases from J, the gap between germline ends came to 15 bases. The complete variable domain, with remaining parts taken from reference TRBV11-3 and TRBJ2-7, reads EAGVVQSPRYKIIEKKQPVAFWCNPISGHNTLYWYLQNLGQGPELLIRYENEEAVDDSQLPKDRFSAERLKGVDSTLKIQPAELGDSAVYLCASTGSGYSYEQYFGPGTRLTVT.

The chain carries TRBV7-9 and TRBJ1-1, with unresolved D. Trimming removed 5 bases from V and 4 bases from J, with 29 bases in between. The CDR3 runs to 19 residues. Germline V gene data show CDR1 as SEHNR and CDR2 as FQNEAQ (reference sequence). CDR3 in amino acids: CASSRIRGEVWQEGTEAFF. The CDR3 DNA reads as TGTGCCAGCAGCCGCATTAGAGGAGAGGTGTGGCAGGAGGGCACTGAAGCTTTCTTT. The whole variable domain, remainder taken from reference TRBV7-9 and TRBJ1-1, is DTGVSQNPRHKITKRGQNVTFRCDPISEHNRLYWYRQTLGQGPEFLTYFQNEAQLEKSRLLSDRFSAERPKGSFSTLEIQRTEQGDSAMYLCASSRIRGEVWQEGTEAFFGQGTRLTVV.